In its sample, the clone carrying this T cell receptor beta chain was seen once. The antigen remains unidentified. The source of the sample is a study of cytomegalovirus exposure and HLA in healthy donors. General study findings and limits: Several V segments, TRBV6-2 and TRBV6-3 among them, could not be told apart and were dropped. Later analysis placed DRB1 highest and HLA-C lowest in TCR association rates, which differed by HLA locus.

The CDR3 spans 17 residues. With 0 bases clipped from V and 0 bases from J, the junction kept 7 bases outside the gene matches. Looked up from germline, CDR1 is KGHSH and CDR2 is LQKENI. PCR was performed using 60 Vbeta and 13 Jbeta primers. Generated by immunoSEQ multiplex PCR, the TCRdb table keeps only in-frame clones and is missing some. The profile shows roughly 110,000 clones, around 80% of them singletons. This clonotype was obtained from a man aged 25-45 years in good health and CMV-seropositive. What was sequenced was PBMCs. The chain uses TRBV18 and TRBJ1-1; 7 bases are a match to TRBD1. The DNA for the CDR3 is TGTGCCAGCTCACCACCCAGACAGGGAATAATGAACACTGAAGCTTTCTTT. It translates to CASSPPRQGIMNTEAFF.